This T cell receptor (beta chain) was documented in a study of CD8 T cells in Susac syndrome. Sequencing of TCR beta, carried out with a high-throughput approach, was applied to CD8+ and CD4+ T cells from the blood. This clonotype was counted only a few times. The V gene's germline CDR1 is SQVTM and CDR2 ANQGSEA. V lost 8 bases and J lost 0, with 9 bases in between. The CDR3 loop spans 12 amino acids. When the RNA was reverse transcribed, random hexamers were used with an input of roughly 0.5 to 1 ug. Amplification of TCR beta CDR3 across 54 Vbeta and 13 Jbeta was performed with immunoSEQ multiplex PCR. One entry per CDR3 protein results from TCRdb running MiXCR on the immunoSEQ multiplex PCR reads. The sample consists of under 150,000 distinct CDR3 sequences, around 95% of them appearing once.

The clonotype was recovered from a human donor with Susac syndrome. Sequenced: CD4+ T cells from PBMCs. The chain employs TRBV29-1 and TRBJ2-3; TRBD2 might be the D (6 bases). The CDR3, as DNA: TGCAGCACCGGGACTAGCACAGATACGCAGTATTTT. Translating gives CSTGTSTDTQYF.